Presented here are 23 T cell receptor beta chains from one specimen sequenced in a study of T-cell reconstitution after alpha-beta-depleted transplantation in children. Preparation of the TCRbeta library used unique molecular identifiers. TCRdb fed the PCR reads into MiXCR, producing one record per CDR3 protein. The sample lists more than 85,000 distinct CDR3 sequences, about a tenth seen once, with 8% in the top ten. The sequences come from PBMCs from the stem cell graft donor, collected from the stem cell graft. These receptors were taken from a human donor who donated a stem cell graft to a child with acute lymphoblastic leukemia.

This clonotype was counted many times. The chain couples TRBV12-3 or TRBV12-4 to TRBJ2-3; D remains ambiguous. The CDR3 loop spans 12 amino acids. The V end was cut by 7 bases, the J end by 6 bases, with 11 bases between. The CDR3 nucleotides read TGTGCCAGCACCTCGGACCAGGATACGCAGTATTTT. Translated: CASTSDQDTQYF.

This clonotype was seen many times. V is TRBV29-1 and J is TRBJ1-1; D remains unclear. CDR3 size: 12 residues. Per germline, CDR1 SQVTM and CDR2 ANQGSEA. Trimming removed 4 bases from V and 5 bases from J, with 11 bases in between. In DNA, the CDR3 is TGCAGCGTTGCCGGGAGTAATACTGAAGCTTTCTTT. It codes for CSVAGSNTEAFF.

The CDR3 sequence: CASSIVHPGVGETQYF. In DNA, the CDR3 is TGTGCCAGTAGTATCGTCCACCCGGGGGTCGGGGAGACCCAGTACTTC. This chain links TRBV19 with TRBJ2-5; perhaps TRBD2 as D (6 bases). Germline V gene sequence: CDR1 LNHDA, CDR2 SQIVND (reference sequence). CDR3 length: 16 amino acids. The V gene lost 3 bases and the J gene lost 5 bases, with 19 bases spanning the gap.

This clonotype was observed many times. The V call is TRBV20-1, the J call TRBJ2-3; 8 nucleotides agree with TRBD2. The germline CDR1 and CDR2 sequences are DFQATT and SNEGSKA (reference sequence). The CDR3 is 15 residues long. Trimming removed 1 base from V and 3 bases from J; junction bases left unmatched: 6. The CDR3 DNA reads as TGCAGTGCTAGAGTCCGGGGGGGGGTTACAGATACGCAGTATTTT. Translated, it gives CSARVRGGVTDTQYF.

In its sample, this clonotype was seen many times. The gene calls are TRBV12-3 or TRBV12-4 and TRBJ2-7; 10 nucleotides line up with TRBD1. V lost 8 bases, J lost 1 base, and 2 bases stayed unmatched. The CDR3 is made up of 13 amino acids. The CDR3 DNA is TGTGCCAGCGGGACAGGGGCATCCTACGAGCAGTACTTC. This encodes CASGTGASYEQYF.

This clonotype has ten or more counts. The V call is TRBV9, the J call TRBJ2-1, with TRBD2 matching 10 bases. CDR3 length equals 15 residues. Germline loops: CDR1 SGDLS, CDR2 YYNGEE. The V segment lost 2 bases and the J segment 4 bases; nucleotides outside the gene matches: 3. The CDR3 here is CASSVLAGAYNEQFF. The CDR3 DNA sequence: TGTGCCAGCAGCGTTCTAGCGGGAGCATACAATGAGCAGTTCTTC.

This clonotype was detected many times. The chain links TRBV5-1 to TRBJ1-1; D gene unclear. Germline CDR1 and CDR2: SGHRS and YFSETQ. This CDR3 has 14 residues. Between the trimmed V and J ends, which lost 6 bases and 1 base, there was a span of 13 bases. The DNA of the CDR3 is TGCGCCAGCATGGCCGAGCGGTCGAACACTGAAGCTTTCTTT. Its translation: CASMAERSNTEAFF.

This clonotype was detected ten times or more. The genes are TRBV12-3 or TRBV12-4 and TRBJ2-7; possible D gene TRBD1, 5 bases. This CDR3 spans 14 amino acids. Trimming stripped 1 base from V and 3 bases from J, with 10 bases between. CDR3 bases: TGTGCCAGCAGTTTAGGATCAGGGAACTACGAGCAGTACTTC. It is translated as CASSLGSGNYEQYF.

This clonotype was recorded at least ten times. The CDR3 region has the DNA TGCAGCGTTGAAGATGGTTTCCGGGACAGGGGGCCTCAACGTGAAGCTTTCTTT. Its protein product is CSVEDGFRDRGPQREAFF. The chain is built from TRBV29-1 and TRBJ1-1; 12 nucleotides agree with TRBD1. Unmatched junction bases numbered 15, after V lost 0 bases and J lost 7 bases. Looked up from germline, CDR1 is SQVTM and CDR2 is ANQGSEA. CDR3 length equals 18 residues. Full variable domain (rest looked up from reference TRBV29-1 and TRBJ1-1): SAVISQKPSRDICQRGTSLTIQCQVDSQVTMMFWYRQQPGQSLTLIATANQGSEATYESGFVIDKFPISRPNLTFSTLTVSNMSPEDSSIYLCSVEDGFRDRGPQREAFFGQGTRLTVV.

This clonotype was found many times. The chain uses TRBV29-1 and TRBJ1-2, with 7 bases fitting TRBD1. The J segment lost 0 bases and the V segment lost 7 bases, leaving 8 bases of the junction unmatched. The CDR3 spans 14 residues. CDR1 is SQVTM and CDR2 is ANQGSEA in the germline V gene. CDR3 sequence reads: CSARDREANYGYTF. The CDR3 bases are TGCAGCGCTCGCGACAGGGAAGCTAACTATGGCTACACCTTC.

The table lists this clonotype with many counts. The V and J genes are TRBV5-1 and TRBJ2-7; tentatively, D is TRBD1 (5 bases). V dropped 4 bases and J dropped 2 bases, with 22 bases sitting between them. This CDR3 has 17 amino acids. The germline CDR1 and CDR2 sequences are SGHRS and YFSETQ. The CDR3 bases are TGCGCCAGCAGCCGCGGCAGGGCGTTCGACACGCCCTACGAGCAGTACTTC. Translation: CASSRGRAFDTPYEQYF.

Points on this clonotype: A much larger clone differs by one base, so this may be a read error. For the CDR3, the DNA is TGTGCCAGCATCCCGGGACGGAACAATCAGCCCCAGCATTTT. Translation gives CASIPGRNNQPQHF. The chain is built from TRBV27 and TRBJ1-5, with D tentatively TRBD1 (5 bases). The V gene lost 7 bases and the J gene lost 3 bases, with 13 bases spanning the gap. Germline V gene lookup returns CDR1 MNHEY and CDR2 SMNVEV (reference sequence). There are 14 residues in the CDR3.

This clonotype was observed at least ten times. This rearrangement joins TRBV16 to TRBJ1-5; D not resolved. V lost 0 bases and J lost 3, with 6 bases in between. The CDR3 length is 14 residues. CDR1 and CDR2 from the germline V gene are KGHSY and FQNENV. CDR3 in amino acids: CASSQSGHNQPQHF. The CDR3 nucleotides read TGTGCCAGCAGCCAATCAGGGCACAATCAGCCCCAGCATTTT.

This clonotype has ten or more counts. No conserved phenylalanine or tryptophan ends this CDR3, so it is likely a read error. The DNA is omitted, as the CDR3 cannot be located on it reliably, and the CDR3 follows TCRdb's listing. This sequence joins TRBV30 and TRBJ1-2; the table's TRBD1 call for D was not verified on the DNA. Germline V gene sequence: CDR1 GTSNPN, CDR2 SVGIG (reference sequence). The CDR3 adds up to 14 amino acids, both ends counted. CDR3 amino acids: CAWSDHRGDHCWAL.

The rearrangement joins TRBV19 to TRBJ1-1, with 9 bases aligning to TRBD1. Germline CDR1 and CDR2: LNHDA and SQIVND (reference sequence). The V gene end was trimmed by 8 bases and the J gene end by 8 bases; junction bases not matched to a gene: 9. The CDR3 contains 13 residues. CDR3 sequence reads: CASLQQGAGEAFF. CDR3 nucleotides: TGTGCCAGTCTTCAACAGGGGGCGGGGGAAGCTTTCTTT.

This clonotype has ten or more counts. The chain couples TRBV4-1 to TRBJ1-1; D is uncertain. V was shortened by 10 bases and J by 6 bases, with 6 bases between the two germline ends. The CDR3 is made up of 9 amino acids. Germline lookup yields CDR1 MGHRA and CDR2 YSYEKL. The CDR3 coding sequence is TGCGCCACCGGCGCTGAAGCTTTCTTT. This translates into CATGAEAFF.

In its sample, this clonotype was seen many times. The chain has TRBV7-9 and TRBJ2-3; D tentatively fits TRBD1 or TRBD2 (5 bases each). V was cut by 2 bases and J by 2 bases, with 14 bases left in between. There are 16 residues in the CDR3. In germline, CDR1 is SEHNR, CDR2 FQNEAQ (reference sequence). The CDR3 loop is CASSLHDRGNTDTQYF. The CDR3 DNA reads TGTGCCAGCAGCTTACACGACCGGGGCAACACAGATACGCAGTATTTT.

Comments on this clonotype: The germline gene is not matched at one end of the junction; a read error may be the cause. The V and J genes are TRBV4-1 and TRBJ2-7; D tentatively reads TRBD1 or TRBD2 (5 bases each). Germline V gene data show CDR1 as MGHRA and CDR2 as YSYEKL. The CDR3 covers 13 residues. The DNA for the CDR3 is TGTGCCAGCAGGGCCGGGGTCTCCTACGAGCAGTACTTC. As protein: CASRAGVSYEQYF.

This clonotype occurred many times. The chain recombines TRBV21-1 with TRBJ1-5; TRBD1 was called by the table and not checked on the DNA. TRBV21-1 is labeled a pseudogene. The CDR3 runs 14 residues. CDR3 in DNA: TGTGCCAGCAGCAAATGGGGGAAGGATCAGCCCCAGCATTTT. It yields the protein CASSKWGKDQPQHF.

This clonotype was found many times. The rearrangement joins TRBV10-3 to TRBJ2-5; 7 bases are a match to TRBD2. The CDR3 sequence is 15 residues long. The V and J ends lost 6 bases and 0 bases, in that order; junction bases with no gene match: 7. The germline gives CDR1 ENHRY, CDR2 SYGVKD. In DNA form, the CDR3 reads TGTGCCATCAGCGCCCTAGCGGACTACCAAGAGACCCAGTACTTC. This encodes CAISALADYQETQYF.

Many counts were recorded for this clonotype. The CDR3 region has the DNA TGTGCCAGCAGTCCCCCTAGCGACCTAGCCAAAAACATTCAGTACTTC. Its protein is CASSPPSDLAKNIQYF. This rearrangement joins TRBV28 to TRBJ2-4; D is perhaps TRBD2 (6 bases). The germline V and J ends were trimmed by 5 bases and 0 bases, with 14 bases remaining between them. Germline CDR1 and CDR2: MDHEN and SYDVKM. The CDR3 consists of 16 residues.

This clonotype was seen more than once but under ten times. The chain is built from TRBV2 and TRBJ2-1, with a possible D match to TRBD2 (5 bases). Germline CDR1 and CDR2: SNHLY and FYNNEI. Trimming cost V 3 bases and J 0 bases, with 9 bases left between them. CDR3 length equals 15 residues. The chain's CDR3 is CASSDTGSSYNEQFF. For the CDR3, the DNA is TGTGCCAGCAGTGACACGGGGAGCTCCTACAATGAGCAGTTCTTC. The complete variable domain, with remaining parts taken from reference TRBV2 and TRBJ2-1, reads EPEVTQTPSHQVTQMGQEVILRCVPISNHLYFYWYRQILGQKVEFLVSFYNNEISEKSEIFDDQFSVERPDGSNFTLKIRSTKLEDSAMYFCASSDTGSSYNEQFFGPGTRLTVL.

This clonotype was counted a few times. Mismatch with germline at one junction end may stem from a read error. The chain has TRBV20-1 and TRBJ2-1, with TRBD2 matching 10 bases. CDR1 and CDR2 from the germline V gene are DFQATT and SNEGSKA (reference sequence). The CDR3 is made up of 15 amino acids. CDR3 in amino acids: CCAFGTSAFYNEQFF. The DNA for the CDR3 is TGCTGTGCCTTTGGGACTAGCGCGTTCTACAATGAGCAGTTCTTC.